The present entry profiles one T cell receptor (beta chain) with its context. This sample was included in a study of blood T cells in healthy people across ages. CDR3 size: 15 residues. V gave up 6 bases and J gave up 3 bases; unmatched junction bases: 6. Germline CDR1 DFQATT, CDR2 SNEGSKA (reference sequence). Through a sample-barcoded 5' primer and a J-beta primer mix, a second PCR was run for 7 to 11 cycles. Each TCR beta cDNA got a 12-nucleotide random molecular identifier. TCRdb re-analysed the 5' RACE reads in MiXCR, keeping a single row per CDR3 protein. The sample holds approximately 800,000 distinct CDR3 sequences; about half are singletons and the top ten take 15% to 20%.

The sequence was obtained from a man aged 80 or over in good health. The chain joins TRBV20-1 to TRBJ2-1, with 12 nucleotides matching TRBD2. The sequenced sample was blood. DNA for the CDR3: TGCAGTGCCGGCCCGGGACTAGCGGGCTACAATGAGCAGTTCTTC. It is translated as CSAGPGLAGYNEQFF.